This T cell receptor (beta chain) was identified during a study of T cell changes during pregnancy in multiple sclerosis (dated by TCRdb to between 2018 and 2020). Regarding the study in general: The study examined how the T cell repertoire changed over the course of pregnancy in women with multiple sclerosis.

With regard to this clone: The antigen it binds to is not known. Base quality data are lacking; no much larger clone is found one base away.

Library method: the immunoSEQ multiplex PCR assay. TCRdb holds this immuneACCESS table with in-frame rearrangements only. Some clones are missing; in checked studies, unresolved V genes explain under half, and the rest has no known cause. The sample includes about 29,000 clones, with 85% to 95% observed a single time. The top ten constitute 4.5% to 6.5% of the sample. V loses 3 bases of germline sequence and J loses 3 bases, and the interval between the two ends is 9 bases. The germline V gene encodes CDR1 LNHDA and CDR2 SQIVND (reference sequence). Taken from cysteine to phenylalanine, the CDR3 has 13 residues. Of the read, only the CDR3 DNA is kept; its 39 bases are in frame from base 1.

The sequenced sample was CD8+ T cells from peripheral blood mononuclear cells, obtained before pregnancy. Rearrangement joined TRBV19 to TRBJ2-7; a tentative D match to TRBD2 spans 5 bases. This clonotype originated in a female donor with multiple sclerosis, enrolled in a pregnancy study. The nucleotide sequence reads as follows: TGTGCCAGTAGTATGAGGGCAGACTACGAGCAGTACTTC. Its protein is CASSMRADYEQYF. The CDR3, completed at both ends by the reference TRBV19 and TRBJ2-7 genes, gives the full variable domain DGGITQSPKYLFRKEGQNVTLSCEQNLNHDAMYWYRQDPGQGLRLIYYSQIVNDFQKGDIAEGYSVSREKKESFPLTVTSAQKNPTAFYLCASSMRADYEQYFGPGTRLTVT.